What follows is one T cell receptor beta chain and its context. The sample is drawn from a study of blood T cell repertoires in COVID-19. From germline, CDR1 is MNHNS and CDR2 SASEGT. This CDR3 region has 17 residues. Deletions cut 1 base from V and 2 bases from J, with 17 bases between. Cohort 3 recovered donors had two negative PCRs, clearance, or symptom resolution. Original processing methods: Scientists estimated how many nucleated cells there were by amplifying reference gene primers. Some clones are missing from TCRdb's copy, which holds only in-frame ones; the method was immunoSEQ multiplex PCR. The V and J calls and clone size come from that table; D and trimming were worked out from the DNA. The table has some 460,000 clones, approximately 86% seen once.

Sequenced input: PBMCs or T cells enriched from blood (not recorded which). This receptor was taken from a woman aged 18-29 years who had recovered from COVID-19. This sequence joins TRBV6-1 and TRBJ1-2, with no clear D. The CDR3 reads CASSEGWQWNGNYGYTF. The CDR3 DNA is TGTGCCAGCAGTGAAGGGTGGCAGTGGAACGGGAACTATGGCTACACCTTC.